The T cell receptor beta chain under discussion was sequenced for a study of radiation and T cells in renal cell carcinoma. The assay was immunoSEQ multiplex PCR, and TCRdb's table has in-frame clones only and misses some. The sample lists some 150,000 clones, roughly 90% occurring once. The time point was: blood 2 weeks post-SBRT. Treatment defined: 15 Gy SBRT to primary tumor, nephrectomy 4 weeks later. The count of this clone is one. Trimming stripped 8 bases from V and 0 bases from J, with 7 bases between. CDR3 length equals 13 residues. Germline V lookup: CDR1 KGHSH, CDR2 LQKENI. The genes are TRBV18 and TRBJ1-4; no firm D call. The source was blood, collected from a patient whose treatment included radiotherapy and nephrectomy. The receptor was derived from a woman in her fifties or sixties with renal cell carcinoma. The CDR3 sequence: CASAPATNEKLFF. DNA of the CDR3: TGTGCCAGCGCGCCTGCAACTAATGAAAAACTGTTTTTT.